The 16 T cell receptor beta chains below all came from one sample that was sequenced in a study of a mutant IDH1 vaccine in newly diagnosed glioma. Data came from immunoSEQ multiplex PCR; TCRdb stores just in-frame clones and leaves some out. The sample consists of about 67,000 clones, about four fifths of them appearing once. Sample time point: baseline, week 1 (first vaccination visit). The treatment is: pre-vaccination baseline after standard-of-care therapy. The sequences come from peripheral blood mononuclear cells (PBMCs), collected from a glioma patient treated with radiotherapy, temozolomide or both. The receptor set was obtained from a woman aged 18-29 years with glioma. Some clones in this sample may be carry-over from other donors' samples.

This clone was counted once. The chain combines TRBV5-4 with TRBJ1-1; D is ambiguous. The V gene lost 0 bases and the J gene lost 4 bases, with 4 bases spanning the gap. Germline assignment: CDR1 SGHNT and CDR2 YYREEE (reference sequence). The CDR3 extends over 12 amino acids. The DNA of the CDR3 is TGTGCCAGCAGCTTGGTACCCACTGAAGCTTTCTTT. It codes for CASSLVPTEAFF.

The chain employs TRBV9 and TRBJ2-7, with 7 bases fitting TRBD1. The CDR3 consists of 16 residues. After removal of 0 bases from V and 2 bases from J, the junction contained 8 bases not matched to a gene. Germline loops: CDR1 SGDLS, CDR2 YYNGEE. In DNA form, the CDR3 reads TGTGCCAGCAGCGTAGCCCAAGACAGGGAGACCTACGAGCAGTACTTC. It specifies CASSVAQDRETYEQYF.

The chain joins TRBV6-5 to TRBJ2-7; D remains unclear. Germline V lookup: CDR1 MNHEY, CDR2 SVGAGI. V was cut by 2 bases and J by 0 bases, with 5 bases left in between. CDR3 length: 13 amino acids. CDR3 sequence: CASSYGPSYEQYF. The DNA for the CDR3 is TGTGCCAGCAGTTACGGGCCCTCCTACGAGCAGTACTTC.

J is TRBJ1-2 and V is TRBV13; no reliable D call. The CDR3 sequence is 11 residues long. Germline CDR1 is PRHDT and CDR2 is FYEKMQ (reference sequence). V lost 4 bases and J lost 5, with 5 bases in between. CDR3 region: CASSSGYGYTF. The CDR3 DNA sequence: TGTGCCAGCAGCTCCGGGTATGGCTACACCTTC.

The rearrangement links TRBV9 to TRBJ1-1, with D perhaps matching TRBD1 (6 bases). Germline V gene sequence: CDR1 SGDLS, CDR2 YYNGEE. V dropped 2 bases and J dropped 0 bases, with 8 bases sitting between them. This CDR3 spans 14 amino acids. The CDR3 reads CASSVGDMNTEAFF. CDR3 coding DNA: TGTGCCAGCAGCGTGGGGGACATGAACACTGAAGCTTTCTTT.

This sequence joins TRBV5-5 and TRBJ1-2; 9 bases match TRBD1. In germline, CDR1 is SGHKS, CDR2 YYEKEE (reference sequence). J gave up 2 bases and V 4 bases, and 9 bases lay outside the gene matches. The CDR3 length is 16 residues. The CDR3 nucleotides are TGTGCCAGCAGCCTTGGAGGACAGGGGAGGAACTATGGCTACACCTTC. This encodes CASSLGGQGRNYGYTF.

This sequence joins TRBV29-1 and TRBJ1-2; 10 bases align to TRBD1. From germline, CDR1 is SQVTM and CDR2 ANQGSEA. This CDR3 region has 13 residues. Trimming cost V 6 bases and J 4 bases; bases outside gene matches: 5. In DNA form, the CDR3 reads TGCAGCGTCACGGACAGGGGGGCCTATGGCTACACCTTC. It translates to CSVTDRGAYGYTF.

In this sample, this clone is medium-sized (0.01 to 0.1%). The CDR3 region is CASSVTSGSRNEQFF. The CDR3, as DNA: TGTGCCAGCAGCGTCACTAGCGGGAGTAGGAATGAGCAGTTCTTC. The V and J genes are TRBV7-8 and TRBJ2-1; TRBD2 matches at 11 bases. Unmatched junction bases numbered 7, after V lost 5 bases and J lost 7 bases. CDR1 is SGHVS, CDR2 FQNEAQ, per germline. The CDR3 sequence is 15 residues long.

The chain carries TRBV25-1 and TRBJ1-1, with a tentative D call TRBD1 (6 bases). The CDR3 runs 16 residues. V was trimmed by 7 bases and J by 0 bases, leaving 18 bases between them. Germline V gene lookup returns CDR1 MGHDK and CDR2 SYGVNS. In nucleotides, the CDR3 is TGTGCCAGCACCCGGGGGGCGACAGCCATGAACACTGAAGCTTTCTTT. Translated: CASTRGATAMNTEAFF.

V usage is TRBV2 and J usage is TRBJ1-1; D perhaps matches TRBD1 (6 bases). V dropped 8 bases and J dropped 2 bases, with 15 bases sitting between them. The germline CDR1 and CDR2 sequences are SNHLY and FYNNEI. This CDR3 comprises 14 residues. CDR3 amino acids: CASRPPDRNTEAFF. The CDR3 coding sequence is TGTGCCAGCCGCCCTCCGGACAGAAACACTGAAGCTTTCTTT.

The rearrangement joins TRBV29-1 to TRBJ1-6; D is undetermined. The CDR3 runs 16 residues. The V end lost 3 bases, the J end lost 0 bases, and 12 bases lay between the germline ends. The germline V gene has CDR1 SQVTM and CDR2 ANQGSEA. The CDR3 sequence: CSVEDLVSSYNSPLHF. In DNA form, the CDR3 reads TGCAGCGTTGAGGACTTGGTGAGCTCCTATAATTCACCCCTCCACTTT.

In this sample, this clone turned up once. V gene TRBV29-1 combines with J gene TRBJ2-3; no definite D call. Germline loops: CDR1 SQVTM, CDR2 ANQGSEA. The V gene lost 1 base and the J gene lost 0 bases, with 11 bases spanning the gap. The CDR3 consists of 15 residues. The CDR3 reads CSVEGPFASTDTQYF. For the CDR3, the DNA is TGCAGCGTTGAAGGTCCCTTCGCTAGCACAGATACGCAGTATTTT.

This chain links TRBV27 with TRBJ1-5; possible D gene TRBD1, 6 bases. CDR3 length: 17 residues. Germline CDR1 MNHEY, CDR2 SMNVEV (reference sequence). Between the trimmed V and J ends, which lost 2 bases and 2 bases, there was a span of 16 bases. The CDR3 loop reads CASSLGVGAGRNQPQHF. The DNA of the CDR3 is TGTGCCAGCAGTTTAGGAGTGGGGGCTGGACGCAATCAGCCCCAGCATTTT.

CDR3 nucleotide sequence: TGTGCCAGCAGCCAAGACGGTCCCACCGGGGAGCTGTTTTTT. This codes for CASSQDGPTGELFF. This chain joins TRBV4-2 and TRBJ2-2; unclear D gene. Germline assignment: CDR1 LGHNA and CDR2 YNFKEQ. CDR3 length: 14 amino acids. Trimming took 0 bases from V and 4 from J, leaving 6 bases between them.

The chain joins TRBV27 to TRBJ2-5; D possibly corresponds to TRBD1 (6 bases). V gave up 4 bases and J gave up 6 bases, with 12 bases separating them. Germline CDR1 and CDR2: MNHEY and SMNVEV (reference sequence). There are 13 residues in the CDR3. Here the CDR3 reads CASSSRDTQTQYF. For the CDR3, the DNA is TGTGCCAGCAGTTCCAGGGACACGCAGACCCAGTACTTC.

Only a few counts were recorded for this clone. The chain joins TRBV5-1 to TRBJ1-1; tentatively, D is TRBD1 (6 bases). The CDR3 is made up of 16 amino acids. V gave up 2 bases and J gave up 0 bases, with 14 bases separating them. Germline V lookup: CDR1 SGHRS, CDR2 YFSETQ. In DNA, the CDR3 is TGCGCCAGCAGCTTAGTGACAGGACCCATGAACACTGAAGCTTTCTTT. This gives the protein CASSLVTGPMNTEAFF. Full variable domain (missing parts from reference TRBV5-1 and TRBJ1-1): KAGVTQTPRYLIKTRGQQVTLSCSPISGHRSVSWYQQTPGQGLQFLFEYFSETQRNKGNFPGRFSGRQFSNSRSEMNVSTLELGDSALYLCASSLVTGPMNTEAFFGQGTRLTVV.